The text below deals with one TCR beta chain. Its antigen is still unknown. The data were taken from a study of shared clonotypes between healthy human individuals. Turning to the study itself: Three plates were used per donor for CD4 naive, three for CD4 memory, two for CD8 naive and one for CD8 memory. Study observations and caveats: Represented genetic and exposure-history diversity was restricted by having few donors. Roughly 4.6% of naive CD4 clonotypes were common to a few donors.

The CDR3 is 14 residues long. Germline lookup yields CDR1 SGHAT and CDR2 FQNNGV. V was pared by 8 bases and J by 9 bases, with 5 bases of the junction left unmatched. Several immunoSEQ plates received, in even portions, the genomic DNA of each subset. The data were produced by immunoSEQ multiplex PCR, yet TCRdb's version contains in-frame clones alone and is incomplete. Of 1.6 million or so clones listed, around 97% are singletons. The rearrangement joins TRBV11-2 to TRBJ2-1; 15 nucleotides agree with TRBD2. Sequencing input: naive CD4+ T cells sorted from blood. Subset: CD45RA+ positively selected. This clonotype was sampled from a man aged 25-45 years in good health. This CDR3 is CASVGLAGGGEQFF. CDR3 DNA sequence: TGTGCCAGCGTGGGACTAGCGGGAGGAGGTGAGCAGTTCTTC.